Below, 29 T cell receptor beta chains from the same sample are listed, as sequenced in a study of early T cells in non-severe SARS-CoV-2 infection. TCRdb re-derived calls from the 5' RACE reads in MiXCR, one entry per CDR3 protein. The sample lists tens of thousands of distinct CDR3 sequences; 14% were seen once. Sequenced: whole blood. These receptors originate from an adult who was a healthcare worker with PCR-confirmed SARS-CoV-2 infection or an uninfected control (not recorded which).

This clonotype was seen at least ten times. The genes are TRBV6-9 and TRBJ1-1, with a tentative D call TRBD1 (6 bases). Germline values: CDR1 MNHGY, CDR2 SVAAGI. The CDR3 extends over 14 amino acids. V was clipped by 9 bases and J by 1 base, with 15 bases between them. As DNA, the CDR3 is TGTGCCAGGGGGAGGGGGGGCCAGAACACTGAAGCTTTCTTT. It specifies CARGRGGQNTEAFF.

This chain connects TRBV20-1 to TRBJ1-5; weak D call: TRBD1 (6 bases). CDR1 and CDR2 (germline): DFQATT, SNEGSKA (reference sequence). V was trimmed by 3 bases and J by 1 base, leaving 10 bases between them. The CDR3 consists of 14 residues. Here the CDR3 reads CSARGGGSNQPQHF. CDR3 in DNA: TGCAGTGCTAGGGGAGGGGGAAGCAATCAGCCCCAGCATTTT.

This clonotype was counted only a few times. The DNA for the CDR3 is TGCGCCAGCAGCCAAGATTCCAGCGGGTACTACACAGATACGCAGTATTTT. Protein sequence: CASSQDSSGYYTDTQYF. The rearrangement joins TRBV4-1 to TRBJ2-3; D possibly corresponds to TRBD2 (6 bases). CDR3 length: 17 residues. V lost 0 bases to trimming and J lost 2 bases, with 15 bases between them. Germline V gene sequence: CDR1 MGHRA, CDR2 YSYEKL.

V usage is TRBV19 and J usage is TRBJ2-4, with D maybe TRBD2 (6 bases). V lost 1 base to trimming and J lost 7 bases, with 17 bases between them. This CDR3 has 16 residues. Germline values: CDR1 LNHDA, CDR2 SQIVND (reference sequence). CDR3 nucleotides: TGTGCCAGTAGTATAGTGGCGGGGAGCGGCGGGAACATTCAGTACTTC. It yields the protein CASSIVAGSGGNIQYF.

This clonotype was detected only a few times. The V gene is TRBV5-1, the J gene TRBJ2-6, with D possibly being TRBD1 (5 bases). Germline V gene lookup returns CDR1 SGHRS and CDR2 YFSETQ. V was trimmed by 4 bases and J by 2 bases, leaving 10 bases between them. The CDR3 extends over 15 amino acids. The CDR3 DNA sequence: TGCGCCAGCAGCCAGACAGCCACTGGGGCCAACGTCCTGACTTTC. This gives the protein CASSQTATGANVLTF.

V and J are TRBV6-5 and TRBJ1-4, with D unresolved. This CDR3 has 13 amino acids. Germline assignment: CDR1 MNHEY and CDR2 SVGAGI. Trimming took off 5 bases at V and 8 bases at J, with 12 bases between the two ends. The CDR3 is CASSAPLGEKLFF. DNA for the CDR3: TGTGCCAGCAGTGCCCCCCTAGGGGAAAAACTGTTTTTT.

The chain has TRBV10-3 and TRBJ2-3; 10 bases match TRBD2. The CDR3 extends over 15 amino acids. After removal of 4 bases from V and 3 bases from J, the junction contained 4 bases not matched to a gene. Germline CDR1 reads ENHRY; CDR2 reads SYGVKD. Here the CDR3 reads CAISASGGATDTQYF. For the CDR3, the DNA is TGTGCCATCAGTGCAAGCGGGGGGGCGACAGATACGCAGTATTTT.

Only a few counts were recorded for this clonotype. The chain recombines TRBV27 with TRBJ2-3; 7 bases line up with TRBD1. The CDR3 runs 15 residues. CDR1 and CDR2 (germline): MNHEY, SMNVEV (reference sequence). Trimming cost V 3 bases and J 2 bases; bases outside gene matches: 5. The CDR3 nucleotides are TGTGCCAGCAGTTTTAGGGGGCCCTACACAGATACGCAGTATTTT. Translation gives CASSFRGPYTDTQYF.

This sequence joins TRBV29-1 and TRBJ2-7; weak D call: TRBD1 (6 bases). Germline loops: CDR1 SQVTM, CDR2 ANQGSEA. The CDR3 has 12 residues. Trimming shortened V by 7 bases and J by 6 bases, and 16 bases separated the two germline ends. CDR3 residues: CSAGDQGGEQYF. Here the CDR3 DNA reads TGCAGCGCAGGGGACCAAGGAGGCGAGCAGTACTTC.

This chain uses TRBV11-2 with TRBJ1-1; D not certain. V shed 4 bases and J shed 2 bases, with 8 bases lying between them. Germline-derived CDR1 and CDR2 are SGHAT and FQNNGV. This CDR3 is built from 13 residues. Written as DNA, the CDR3 is TGTGCCAGCAGCTCCACAAGAAACACTGAAGCTTTCTTT. Protein sequence: CASSSTRNTEAFF. The variable domain in full, completed from reference TRBV11-2 and TRBJ1-1, reads EAGVAQSPRYKIIEKRQSVAFWCNPISGHATLYWYQQILGQGPKLLIQFQNNGVVDDSQLPKDRFSAERLKGVDSTLKIQPAKLEDSAVYLCASSSTRNTEAFFGQGTRLTVV.

The chain couples TRBV5-1 to TRBJ1-2; no reliable D call. CDR3 length: 16 residues. With 0 bases removed from V and 2 bases from J, the gap between germline ends came to 14 bases. Germline CDR1 SGHRS, CDR2 YFSETQ. CDR3 in DNA: TGCGCCAGCAGCTTGGATGCGGAGGGCTCCAACTATGGCTACACCTTC. Amino acid sequence: CASSLDAEGSNYGYTF.

This clonotype showed up just a few times. The chain employs TRBV7-2 and TRBJ1-6; perhaps TRBD1 as D (5 bases). The CDR3 consists of 15 residues. From germline, CDR1 is SGHTA and CDR2 FQGNSA. Trimming removed 5 bases from V and 7 bases from J, with 15 bases in between. The CDR3 is CASSPSDTYNSPLHF. The CDR3 DNA sequence: TGTGCCAGCAGCCCTTCGGACACATACAATTCACCCCTCCACTTT.

This clonotype turned up a few times. The rearrangement uses TRBV15 and TRBJ2-6; maybe TRBD1 (7 bases). V lost 4 bases to trimming and J lost 0 bases, with 13 bases between them. The CDR3 has 17 amino acids. The V gene's germline CDR1 is LNHNV and CDR2 YYDKDF (reference sequence). The CDR3 sequence: CATSMQGGYSGANVLTF. CDR3 nucleotides: TGTGCCACCAGCATGCAGGGGGGCTACTCTGGGGCCAACGTCCTGACTTTC. Full variable domain (rest looked up from reference TRBV15 and TRBJ2-6): DAMVIQNPRYQVTQFGKPVTLSCSQTLNHNVMYWYQQKSSQAPKLLFHYYDKDFNNEADTPDNFQSRRPNTSFCFLDIRSPGLGDTAMYLCATSMQGGYSGANVLTFGAGSRLTVL.

This clonotype was picked up a small number of times. This rearrangement joins TRBV7-9 to TRBJ2-5; TRBD1 might be the D (5 bases). Germline V gene lookup returns CDR1 SEHNR and CDR2 FQNEAQ (reference sequence). Trimming left V 5 bases short and J 2 bases short, with 15 bases between. This CDR3 spans 15 amino acids. The CDR3 reads CASSPDRQRQETQYF. CDR3 DNA: TGTGCCAGCAGCCCCGATCGACAGAGACAAGAGACCCAGTACTTC.

CDR3: CASTEGAGGAAETQYF. The CDR3 DNA reads TGTGCCAGCACCGAGGGGGCGGGGGGAGCGGCAGAGACCCAGTACTTC. This chain connects TRBV6-5 to TRBJ2-5; tentatively, D is TRBD2 (8 bases). The CDR3 totals 16 residues. Germline V gives CDR1 MNHEY, CDR2 SVGAGI. V was cut by 7 bases and J by 4 bases, with 22 bases left in between.

This clonotype occurred a few times. The genes are TRBV29-1 and TRBJ1-2; D is unresolved. CDR3 size: 11 residues. Germline-derived CDR1 and CDR2 are SQVTM and ANQGSEA. V was pared by 2 bases and J by 3 bases, with 4 bases between. CDR3 protein: CSVERDYGYTF. Here the CDR3 DNA reads TGCAGCGTTGAACGAGACTATGGCTACACCTTC.

This clonotype was recorded at least ten times. The chain combines TRBV6-8 with TRBJ2-7; the D call may be TRBD1 or TRBD2 (5 bases each). CDR3 length: 16 residues. V was cut by 7 bases and J by 4 bases, with 23 bases left in between. CDR1 and CDR2 from the germline V gene are MNHGY and SAAAGT. For the CDR3, the DNA is TGTGCCAGCACTCGGGACCCCTACCGCGAGGGGTACGAGCAGTACTTC. Encoded protein: CASTRDPYREGYEQYF.

This clonotype was seen more than once but under ten times. CDR3 loop: CSVALGPVYNEQFF. CDR3 bases: TGCAGCGTTGCTTTGGGACCTGTCTACAATGAGCAGTTCTTC. V is TRBV29-1 and J is TRBJ2-1; D may correspond to TRBD1 or TRBD2 (5 bases each). CDR3 size: 14 residues. Trimming removed 4 bases from V and 3 bases from J, with 13 bases in between. Germline loops: CDR1 SQVTM, CDR2 ANQGSEA.

Concerning this clonotype itself: Compared with germline, one end of the junction differs, possibly owing to a read error. The chain links TRBV7-2 to TRBJ2-3; no clear D. This CDR3 is 14 amino acids long. Per germline, CDR1 SGHTA and CDR2 FQGNSA. DNA of the CDR3: TGCGCCAGCAGCTTATCTCACTTGGGCCGTACGCAGTATTTT. It codes for CASSLSHLGRTQYF.

This rearrangement joins TRBV11-2 to TRBJ1-3; D might be TRBD1 (6 bases). Trimming took 2 bases from V and 2 from J, leaving 13 bases between them. This CDR3 is built from 16 residues. From germline, CDR1 is SGHAT and CDR2 FQNNGV. The CDR3 loop is CASSLYRERPGNTIYF. As DNA, the CDR3 is TGTGCCAGCAGCTTATACAGGGAGCGCCCTGGAAACACCATATATTTT.

This clonotype was seen only a few times. J is TRBJ1-6 and V is TRBV28; D remains unclear. Deletions cut 2 bases from V and 10 bases from J, with 6 bases between. Germline V gene sequence: CDR1 MDHEN, CDR2 SYDVKM. There are 12 residues in the CDR3. The CDR3 sequence: CASSLSVSPLHF. The CDR3 nucleotides read TGTGCCAGCAGTTTAAGTGTGTCACCCCTCCACTTT.

This clonotype was counted between two and nine times. V usage is TRBV7-9 and J usage is TRBJ2-7, with D maybe TRBD2 (5 bases). The CDR3 is 12 amino acids. V was trimmed by 10 bases and J by 0 bases, leaving 10 bases between them. Germline V lookup: CDR1 SEHNR, CDR2 FQNEAQ (reference sequence). The CDR3 region has the DNA TGTGCCACGGGGAGTTCCTCCTACGAGCAGTACTTC. This gives the protein CATGSSSYEQYF.

This chain joins TRBV11-2 and TRBJ2-7; D gene uncertain. The CDR3 has 14 amino acids. V shed 2 bases and J shed 3 bases, with 11 bases lying between them. CDR1 is SGHAT, CDR2 FQNNGV, per germline. The CDR3 sequence is CASSLRGGHYEQYF. The CDR3 bases are TGTGCCAGCAGCTTACGCGGCGGCCACTACGAGCAGTACTTC. The whole variable domain, filled in from reference TRBV11-2 and TRBJ2-7, reads EAGVAQSPRYKIIEKRQSVAFWCNPISGHATLYWYQQILGQGPKLLIQFQNNGVVDDSQLPKDRFSAERLKGVDSTLKIQPAKLEDSAVYLCASSLRGGHYEQYFGPGTRLTVT.

This clonotype was picked up a small number of times. V and J are TRBV7-6 and TRBJ1-1; D not resolved. CDR1 is SGHVS and CDR2 is FNYEAQ in the germline V gene. V was cut by 3 bases and J by 0 bases, with 14 bases left in between. There are 16 residues in the CDR3. The CDR3 DNA reads as TGTGCCAGCAGCTTGGGCGGAACCCCCATGAACACTGAAGCTTTCTTT. Protein product: CASSLGGTPMNTEAFF.

V is TRBV3-1 and J is TRBJ2-1, with unresolved D. The CDR3 contains 15 residues. Trimming cost V 0 bases and J 3 bases, with 9 bases left between them. Germline V gene lookup returns CDR1 LGHDT and CDR2 YNNKEL (reference sequence). The CDR3 loop is CASSQDRSFYNEQFF. The CDR3 DNA follows: TGTGCCAGCAGCCAAGATCGATCGTTCTACAATGAGCAGTTCTTC.

V usage is TRBV11-2 and J usage is TRBJ2-5, with 8 bases fitting TRBD2. In germline, CDR1 is SGHAT, CDR2 FQNNGV. The trim removed 8 bases at V and 1 base at J, leaving 6 bases unmatched. The CDR3 extends over 14 amino acids. The CDR3 DNA follows: TGTGCCAGCGGGCAGCGGGGGCGCCAAGAGACCCAGTACTTC. It encodes CASGQRGRQETQYF.

This clonotype was seen a few times. The V gene is TRBV11-3, the J gene TRBJ2-2; D uncertain. The CDR3 covers 14 residues. Germline CDR1 is SGHNT and CDR2 is YENEEA. Trimming removed 1 base at V and 5 bases at J, with 8 bases between. In DNA form, the CDR3 reads TGTGCCAGCAGCTTAGTGGGTACAACCGGGGAGCTGTTTTTT. This translates into CASSLVGTTGELFF. Combining the CDR3 with reference TRBV11-3 and TRBJ2-2 gives the whole variable domain EAGVVQSPRYKIIEKKQPVAFWCNPISGHNTLYWYLQNLGQGPELLIRYENEEAVDDSQLPKDRFSAERLKGVDSTLKIQPAELGDSAVYLCASSLVGTTGELFFGEGSRLTVL.

This clonotype was observed a handful of times. The CDR3 sequence is CASSPTDTANVLTF. CDR3 coding DNA: TGTGCCAGCAGTCCGACGGACACGGCCAACGTCCTGACTTTC. The rearrangement joins TRBV27 to TRBJ2-6, with a possible D match to TRBD1 (5 bases). Germline V gene lookup returns CDR1 MNHEY and CDR2 SMNVEV (reference sequence). The V gene lost 5 bases and the J gene lost 6 bases, with 11 bases spanning the gap. The CDR3 totals 14 residues.

This clonotype was seen a few times. The chain carries TRBV9 and TRBJ2-1; D not certain. The CDR3 runs to 15 residues. Germline V gene lookup returns CDR1 SGDLS and CDR2 YYNGEE. V was trimmed by 4 bases and J by 0 bases, leaving 11 bases between them. The CDR3 here is CASSQTESSYNEQFF. Here the CDR3 DNA reads TGTGCCAGCAGCCAAACAGAGAGCTCCTACAATGAGCAGTTCTTC.